This TCR beta chain was obtained from a study of memory CD4+ T cells and cytomegalovirus serostatus. TCRdb's copy holds only in-frame clones and misses some; the assay was immunoSEQ multiplex PCR. The data show about 60,000 clones, 77% seen once. The ends were cut back, 3 bases at V and 5 bases at J, with 17 bases in the middle. The CDR3 extends over 15 amino acids. The germline gives CDR1 MDHEN, CDR2 SYDVKM. Single viable CD3+CD4+CD8-CD45RO+ cells were sorted as the memory CD4+ T cells. The table lists this clone with a count of one. Its target is unknown. General study results and limits: Suggested: most of the CMV-linked TCR signature lies in CD4+ memory cells.

The sequence was collected from an adult in good health and CMV-seronegative. The J gene is TRBJ2-7, the V gene TRBV28, with D possibly matching TRBD2 (6 bases). The source material was memory CD4+ T cells from blood. The CDR3 DNA reads as TGTGCCAGCAGTTTGCCTCGGGGCGGGAAGAACGAGCAGTACTTC. Encoded protein: CASSLPRGGKNEQYF.